This entry lists 27 T cell receptor beta chains sequenced from one sample in a study of T cell responses to AZD1222 COVID-19 vaccine. Assay used: immunoSEQ multiplex PCR; TCRdb lists only in-frame clones, some missing. The sample has under 150,000 clones, about 93% seen once; the top ten hold 1.5% to 2%. Sequences were derived from peripheral blood, sampled on day 0 of AZD1222 vaccination. The origin of the receptors is an adult in good health.

V and J are TRBV4-1 and TRBJ1-1; no firm D call. The V and J ends lost 4 bases and 0 bases respectively, with 15 bases between them. There are 16 residues in the CDR3. Germline V gene sequence: CDR1 MGHRA, CDR2 YSYEKL. DNA of the CDR3: TGCGCCAGCAGCCTCTTGTACCCAGGTATGAACACTGAAGCTTTCTTT. Protein sequence: CASSLLYPGMNTEAFF.

This chain links TRBV27 with TRBJ1-5; D call uncertain. Germline V lookup: CDR1 MNHEY, CDR2 SMNVEV (reference sequence). Between the trimmed V and J ends, which lost 8 bases and 0 bases, there was a span of 14 bases. The CDR3 is 15 residues long. The CDR3 region has the DNA TGTGCCAGCCTAAGGAGCCTTAATAGCAATCAGCCCCAGCATTTT. Translated, it gives CASLRSLNSNQPQHF.

The chain couples TRBV14 to TRBJ1-2, with D unresolved. Germline V gene data show CDR1 as SGHDN and CDR2 as FVKESK. The length of the CDR3 is 14 residues. V was clipped by 5 bases and J by 4 bases, with 14 bases between them. CDR3 loop: CASSFTGRSYGYTF. In DNA form, the CDR3 reads TGTGCCAGCAGCTTTACCGGGAGGAGCTATGGCTACACCTTC. Supplemented by reference TRBV14 and TRBJ1-2, the full variable domain reads EAGVTQFPSHSVIEKGQTVTLRCDPISGHDNLYWYRRVMGKEIKFLLHFVKESKQDESGMPNNRFLAERTGGTYSTLKVQPAELEDSGVYFCASSFTGRSYGYTFGSGTRLTVV.

The J gene is TRBJ1-6, the V gene TRBV6-5, with a possible D match to TRBD1 (6 bases). Trimming cost V 5 bases and J 9 bases, with 14 bases left between them. The CDR3 consists of 14 residues. The germline CDR1 and CDR2 sequences are MNHEY and SVGAGI. CDR3 nucleotides: TGTGCCAGCAGTCTCCCGGGGGCGGGTTCACCCCTCCACTTT. Protein sequence: CASSLPGAGSPLHF.

V gene TRBV7-9 combines with J gene TRBJ2-2; D remains ambiguous. From germline, CDR1 is SEHNR and CDR2 FQNEAQ (reference sequence). This CDR3 has 16 residues. The V and J ends lost 1 base and 4 bases respectively, with 13 bases between them. The CDR3 nucleotides read TGTGCCAGCAGCTTAGTTGAGGCTCTACTCACCGGGGAGCTGTTTTTT. Translation: CASSLVEALLTGELFF. The full variable domain, its missing parts supplied by reference TRBV7-9 and TRBJ2-2, is DTGVSQNPRHKITKRGQNVTFRCDPISEHNRLYWYRQTLGQGPEFLTYFQNEAQLEKSRLLSDRFSAERPKGSFSTLEIQRTEQGDSAMYLCASSLVEALLTGELFFGEGSRLTVL.

This chain joins TRBV21-1 and TRBJ1-2. TRBV21-1 is assigned pseudogene status. CDR3 size: 15 residues. In DNA form, the CDR3 reads TGTGCCAGCAGCAAAGAGTGGGATACCTACTATGGCTACACCTTC. Its protein product is CASSKEWDTYYGYTF.

This clone turned up a few times. The CDR3, as DNA: TGTGCCAGCAGTGAATCGAGTGGACTAGCGGGGGGGGAGACCCAGTACTTC. This codes for CASSESSGLAGGETQYF. This sequence joins TRBV2 and TRBJ2-5; 15 bases are shared with TRBD2. Germline CDR1 reads SNHLY; CDR2 reads FYNNEI. V shed 2 bases, J shed 5 bases, and the junction held 6 bases outside the gene matches. The CDR3 extends over 17 amino acids.

The V call is TRBV7-6, the J call TRBJ1-1, with TRBD1 identical over 11 bases. Germline V gene lookup returns CDR1 SGHVS and CDR2 FNYEAQ. This CDR3 comprises 14 residues. Trimming removed 1 base from V and 11 bases from J; junction bases left unmatched: 6. The CDR3 sequence: CASSLGGTGGRAFF. Here the CDR3 DNA reads TGTGCCAGCAGCTTAGGTGGGACAGGGGGACGGGCTTTCTTT.

The V gene is TRBV6-5, the J gene TRBJ1-2, with 8 bases fitting TRBD1. The CDR3 has 12 amino acids. CDR1 is MNHEY, CDR2 SVGAGI, per germline. V dropped 9 bases and J dropped 4; count of bases not matched to a gene: 4. The CDR3: CASRTGTYGYTF. The CDR3 coding sequence is TGTGCCAGTAGGACAGGGACCTATGGCTACACCTTC.

The chain joins TRBV27 to TRBJ1-5, with D possibly TRBD1 on 5 matching bases. Germline CDR1 reads MNHEY; CDR2 reads SMNVEV (reference sequence). The ends were cut back, 0 bases at V and 6 bases at J, with 12 bases in the middle. The CDR3 extends over 15 amino acids. The DNA for the CDR3 is TGTGCCAGCAGTTTATCGAGGTCAGGGCCTCAGCCCCAGCATTTT. Its protein product is CASSLSRSGPQPQHF.

With regard to this clone: The same CDR3 can be traced to other DNA sequences in this sample. This sequence joins TRBV19 and TRBJ1-2, with TRBD1 as a possible D gene (5 bases). Per the germline V gene, CDR1 is LNHDA and CDR2 is SQIVND (reference sequence). V lost 1 base and J 2 bases, leaving 5 bases between the germline ends. CDR3 length equals 13 residues. CDR3 in DNA: TGTGCCAGTAGTATAGGGGGGAACTATGGCTACACCTTC. It is translated as CASSIGGNYGYTF. Variable domain in full (rest from reference TRBV19 and TRBJ1-2): DGGITQSPKYLFRKEGQNVTLSCEQNLNHDAMYWYRQDPGQGLRLIYYSQIVNDFQKGDIAEGYSVSREKKESFPLTVTSAQKNPTAFYLCASSIGGNYGYTFGSGTRLTVV.

The V gene is TRBV5-1, the J gene TRBJ1-5; possible D gene TRBD1, 6 bases. This CDR3 has 16 residues. Germline V gives CDR1 SGHRS, CDR2 YFSETQ. V was clipped by 1 base and J by 7 bases, with 18 bases between them. This chain's CDR3 is CASSLMGGGVGQPQHF. The CDR3 nucleotides read TGCGCCAGCAGCTTGATGGGCGGGGGCGTCGGACAGCCCCAGCATTTT. Based on the CDR3 plus reference TRBV5-1 and TRBJ1-5, the full variable domain is KAGVTQTPRYLIKTRGQQVTLSCSPISGHRSVSWYQQTPGQGLQFLFEYFSETQRNKGNFPGRFSGRQFSNSRSEMNVSTLELGDSALYLCASSLMGGGVGQPQHFGDGTRLSIL.

The CDR3 here is CASSPAGLSQYF. CDR3 nucleotide sequence: TGTGCCAGCAGCCCGGCGGGGTTGTCCCAGTACTTC. V gene TRBV5-6 combines with J gene TRBJ2-5, with D tentatively TRBD2 (6 bases). The V and J ends lost 4 bases and 9 bases respectively, with 13 bases between them. Germline lookup yields CDR1 SGHDT and CDR2 YYEEEE. This CDR3 is built from 12 residues.

V usage is TRBV10-3 and J usage is TRBJ2-5; D is unclear. The CDR3 runs to 12 residues. Germline-derived CDR1 and CDR2 are ENHRY and SYGVKD. Deletions cut 0 bases from V and 5 bases from J, with 4 bases between. Here the CDR3 reads CAISESKETQYF. CDR3 coding DNA: TGTGCCATCAGTGAGTCTAAGGAGACCCAGTACTTC.

This chain links TRBV5-1 with TRBJ2-3, with D uncertain. V was shortened by 1 base and J by 2 bases, with 5 bases between the two germline ends. The CDR3 is made up of 13 amino acids. CDR1 and CDR2 from the germline V gene are SGHRS and YFSETQ. The CDR3 bases are TGCGCCAGCAGCTTGACCCCCACAGATACGCAGTATTTT. Translation gives CASSLTPTDTQYF. Full variable domain (remainder filled in from reference TRBV5-1 and TRBJ2-3): KAGVTQTPRYLIKTRGQQVTLSCSPISGHRSVSWYQQTPGQGLQFLFEYFSETQRNKGNFPGRFSGRQFSNSRSEMNVSTLELGDSALYLCASSLTPTDTQYFGPGTRLTVL.

This clone was recorded once. The CDR3 region is CASSLTGFNEKLFF. The DNA of the CDR3 is TGTGCCAGCAGCCTGACAGGCTTTAATGAAAAACTGTTTTTT. The chain joins TRBV11-2 to TRBJ1-4, with D tentatively TRBD1 (6 bases). The CDR3 totals 14 residues. CDR1 and CDR2 (germline): SGHAT, FQNNGV. The V and J ends lost 5 bases and 4 bases respectively, with 11 bases between them.

This clone was seen only once. The chain carries TRBV19 and TRBJ2-2; D gene unclear. Germline lookup yields CDR1 LNHDA and CDR2 SQIVND (reference sequence). V was pared by 5 bases and J by 4 bases, with 8 bases between. The CDR3 extends over 13 amino acids. The CDR3 DNA follows: TGTGCCAGTAGTCTGGCAGTCACCGGGGAGCTGTTTTTT. Protein sequence: CASSLAVTGELFF. Full variable domain (rest looked up from reference TRBV19 and TRBJ2-2): DGGITQSPKYLFRKEGQNVTLSCEQNLNHDAMYWYRQDPGQGLRLIYYSQIVNDFQKGDIAEGYSVSREKKESFPLTVTSAQKNPTAFYLCASSLAVTGELFFGEGSRLTVL.

The V and J genes are TRBV3-1 (or the pseudogene TRBV3-2) and TRBJ1-3; maybe TRBD1 (5 bases). The V and J ends lost 1 base and 0 bases respectively, with 10 bases between them. CDR1 is LGHDT and CDR2 is YNNKEL in the germline V gene (reference sequence). The CDR3 is 16 amino acids. In nucleotides, the CDR3 is TGTGCCAGCAGCCAAGTACACAGGAGCTCTGGAAACACCATATATTTT. Residues: CASSQVHRSSGNTIYF.

In its sample, this clone was seen once. This rearrangement joins TRBV5-1 to TRBJ1-1; 7 bases map to TRBD1. CDR1 SGHRS and CDR2 YFSETQ come from the germline V gene. The CDR3 contains 17 residues. Trimming at V came to 3 bases and at J to 0 bases, leaving 11 bases not matched to a gene. The CDR3 DNA reads TGCGCCAGCAGCTCCCCCGAAGAGGGGGCCATGAACACTGAAGCTTTCTTT. Protein: CASSSPEEGAMNTEAFF.

The J gene is TRBJ1-1, the V gene TRBV27; 9 nucleotides match TRBD1. CDR1 and CDR2 (germline): MNHEY, SMNVEV (reference sequence). The V segment lost 6 bases and the J segment 4 bases; nucleotides outside the gene matches: 9. The CDR3 sequence is 15 residues long. In nucleotides, the CDR3 is TGTGCCAGCAGCGTAACAGGGGGCTTAGGCACTGAAGCTTTCTTT. It is translated as CASSVTGGLGTEAFF.

V is TRBV9 and J is TRBJ1-5; D gene uncertain. V gave up 3 bases and J gave up 0 bases, with 10 bases separating them. The CDR3 extends over 15 amino acids. The germline CDR1 and CDR2 sequences are SGDLS and YYNGEE. DNA of the CDR3: TGTGCCAGCAGCGCCGGAGGAAATAGCAATCAGCCCCAGCATTTT. This gives the protein CASSAGGNSNQPQHF.

The chain employs TRBV7-9 and TRBJ2-7; tentatively, D is TRBD1 (5 bases). V lost 4 bases to trimming and J lost 2 bases, with 12 bases between them. Per germline, CDR1 SEHNR and CDR2 FQNEAQ (reference sequence). This CDR3 has 14 residues. The CDR3: CASSSTGQAYEQYF. CDR3 sequence (DNA): TGTGCCAGCAGCTCAACAGGTCAGGCCTACGAGCAGTACTTC.

J is TRBJ2-7 and V is TRBV18; possibly TRBD1 or TRBD2 for D (6 bases each). V lost 1 base and J 7 bases, leaving 14 bases between the germline ends. There are 14 residues in the CDR3. CDR1 KGHSH and CDR2 LQKENI come from the germline V gene. CDR3 in amino acids: CASSPLDGGGEQYF. CDR3 nucleotide sequence: TGTGCCAGCTCACCACTGGACGGGGGCGGAGAGCAGTACTTC.

The J gene is TRBJ2-1, the V gene TRBV2, with D maybe TRBD1 (5 bases). The germline V gene encodes CDR1 SNHLY and CDR2 FYNNEI. CDR3 size: 14 residues. The V gene lost 7 bases and the J gene lost 0 bases, with 10 bases spanning the gap. The DNA of the CDR3 is TGTGCCAGCAAGACAGCCAGCTCCTACAATGAGCAGTTCTTC. Translation: CASKTASSYNEQFF.

The chain combines TRBV7-6 with TRBJ2-7, with 7 bases aligning to TRBD1. CDR1 is SGHVS and CDR2 is FNYEAQ in the germline V gene. V lost 3 bases to trimming and J lost 2 bases; unmatched junction nucleotides: 10. The CDR3 runs 16 residues. CDR3 DNA sequence: TGTGCCAGCAGCTTCCTCCCTGGGACAGAACCCTACGAGCAGTACTTC. Residues: CASSFLPGTEPYEQYF.

V and J are TRBV18 and TRBJ1-6; no definite D call. This CDR3 is built from 15 residues. Germline V gene lookup returns CDR1 KGHSH and CDR2 LQKENI. Trimming took off 4 bases at V and 6 bases at J, with 13 bases between the two ends. In DNA form, the CDR3 reads TGTGCCAGCTCACTCTCCGGGCCAATTAATTCACCCCTCCACTTT. As protein: CASSLSGPINSPLHF.

V usage is TRBV5-1 and J usage is TRBJ1-1; D perhaps matches TRBD1 (5 bases). CDR3 length equals 15 residues. The germline V gene has CDR1 SGHRS and CDR2 YFSETQ. The ends were cut back, 4 bases at V and 6 bases at J, with 19 bases in the middle. The CDR3 loop is CASSPWTSTGAEAFF. CDR3 sequence (DNA): TGCGCCAGCAGCCCCTGGACTTCCACGGGGGCTGAAGCTTTCTTT.